What follows are 24 T cell receptor beta chains derived from one specimen sequenced in a study of T cell repertoires in cytomegalovirus infection. The antigens these receptors bind are not known. From the reads, TCRdb called clonotypes with MiXCR, one entry per CDR3 protein. The table lists around 130,000 distinct CDR3 sequences, more than 20% of them singletons. The sequenced material came from PBMCs, sequenced either directly or after in vitro stimulation (not recorded which). Receptor source: a human donor in good health (CMV status not recorded). Some clones in this sample may be carry-over from other donors' samples.

This clonotype was detected only a few times. The chain links TRBV6-2 or TRBV6-3 to TRBJ1-2; TRBD1 matches 7 bases. V lost 4 bases, J lost 6 bases, and 11 bases stayed unmatched. The CDR3 loop spans 15 amino acids. In germline, CDR1 is MNHEY, CDR2 SVGEGT. CDR3 nucleotide sequence: TGTGCCAGCAGTTTCCGACAGGGTCGACTCGATGGCTACACCTTC. Its protein is CASSFRQGRLDGYTF.

This clonotype was counted between two and nine times. The chain joins TRBV6-1 to TRBJ2-1; maybe TRBD1 (5 bases). The CDR3 sequence is 12 residues long. Trimming stripped 7 bases from V and 4 bases from J, with 8 bases between. Germline lookup yields CDR1 MNHNS and CDR2 SASEGT. CDR3 sequence: CASTAGYNEQFF. CDR3 DNA: TGTGCCAGCACCGCAGGGTACAATGAGCAGTTCTTC.

As concerns this clonotype: This could be a read error, since a much larger clone is one nucleotide away. V gene TRBV7-8 combines with J gene TRBJ2-2, with a weak D call TRBD2 (5 bases). The CDR3 is 20 residues long. Trimming left V 4 bases short and J 0 bases short, with 24 bases between. Germline CDR1 reads SGHVS; CDR2 reads FQNEAQ. Here the CDR3 DNA reads TGTGCCAGCAGCTCCTATAGGGTGATACTAGTGGCAACGAACACCGGGGAGCTGTTTTTT. This translates into CASSSYRVILVATNTGELFF.

The chain couples TRBV6-2 or TRBV6-3 to TRBJ1-1, with D possibly TRBD1 on 6 matching bases. The germline V and J ends were trimmed by 6 bases and 3 bases, with 14 bases remaining between them. This CDR3 is 14 amino acids long. CDR1 and CDR2 (germline): MNHEY, SVGEGT. This CDR3 reads CASSRQTGYTEAFF. In DNA, the CDR3 is TGTGCCAGCAGCCGCCAGACAGGCTACACTGAAGCTTTCTTT.

The sample holds many counts of this clonotype. The chain combines TRBV24-1 with TRBJ2-1; no definite D call. The CDR3 extends over 15 amino acids. Germline assignment: CDR1 KGHDR and CDR2 SFDVKD. Trimming pared 1 base from V and 2 bases from J, leaving 8 bases between. CDR3 in DNA: TGTGCCACCAGTGATTTTAGCTCCACCTACAATGAGCAGTTCTTC. Amino acid sequence: CATSDFSSTYNEQFF.

V and J are TRBV27 and TRBJ2-5, with 12 positions matching TRBD2. This CDR3 is built from 16 residues. Germline V gene data show CDR1 as MNHEY and CDR2 as SMNVEV (reference sequence). The trim removed 6 bases at V and 0 bases at J, leaving 5 bases unmatched. CDR3 in amino acids: CASRAGTSGYQETQYF. The CDR3, as DNA: TGTGCCAGCAGGGCCGGGACTAGCGGGTACCAAGAGACCCAGTACTTC.

The V and J genes are TRBV6-6 and TRBJ2-3; 10 bases are shared with TRBD2. CDR1 is MNHNY and CDR2 is SVGAGI in the germline V gene (reference sequence). This CDR3 has 16 residues. With V trimmed by 2 bases and J by 4 bases, 6 bases remained unmatched. The CDR3 protein is CASSYLTSGFADTQYF. Here the CDR3 DNA reads TGTGCCAGCAGTTACCTGACTAGCGGGTTCGCAGATACGCAGTATTTT.

This clonotype was seen a handful of times. This chain joins TRBV7-2 and TRBJ2-7, with D tentatively TRBD1 (6 bases). CDR1 is SGHTA, CDR2 FQGNSA, per germline. CDR3 size: 14 residues. Trimming took 2 bases from V and 4 from J, leaving 12 bases between them. The CDR3 bases are TGTGCCAGCAGCTTAAGCCAGGGGCCATACGAGCAGTACGTC. Translated: CASSLSQGPYEQYV.

Only a few counts were recorded for this clonotype. The chain couples TRBV6-2 or TRBV6-3 to TRBJ1-2, with D maybe TRBD1 (5 bases). Trimming took 6 bases from V and 1 from J, leaving 24 bases between them. CDR1 and CDR2 from the germline V gene are MNHEY and SVGEGT. The CDR3 is 18 amino acids. The CDR3 sequence is CASRRLEPGPMINYGYTF. Here the CDR3 DNA reads TGTGCCAGCAGACGCCTCGAACCGGGACCGATGATTAACTATGGCTACACCTTC.

V and J are TRBV19 and TRBJ2-2; the D gene is possibly TRBD1 (6 bases). Germline V gives CDR1 LNHDA, CDR2 SQIVND (reference sequence). Between the trimmed V and J ends, which lost 6 bases and 5 bases, there was a span of 19 bases. The CDR3 is made up of 16 amino acids. The CDR3 reads CASSAGTPRWTGELFF. As DNA, the CDR3 is TGTGCCAGTAGCGCCGGGACACCTCGGTGGACCGGGGAGCTGTTTTTT.

This clonotype was detected a few times. The V gene is TRBV7-8, the J gene TRBJ1-6; D remains unclear. The germline V gene encodes CDR1 SGHVS and CDR2 FQNEAQ. The CDR3 has 14 amino acids. V gave up 1 base and J gave up 6 bases, with 7 bases separating them. CDR3 protein: CASSLELSNSPLHF. As DNA, the CDR3 is TGTGCCAGCAGCTTAGAACTGAGTAATTCACCCCTCCACTTT.

This clonotype was picked up many times. The chain carries TRBV7-8 and TRBJ2-3; D is unresolved. The germline gives CDR1 SGHVS, CDR2 FQNEAQ. The CDR3 is 13 amino acids. Between the trimmed V and J ends, which lost 4 bases and 1 base, there was a span of 6 bases. CDR3 bases: TGTGCCAGCAGCTCCTCGGGCACAGATACGCAGTATTTT. Protein sequence: CASSSSGTDTQYF.

This chain connects TRBV7-2 to TRBJ2-7, with D tentatively TRBD2 (5 bases). This CDR3 is 13 amino acids long. V was pared by 1 base and J by 7 bases, with 11 bases between. Germline values: CDR1 SGHTA, CDR2 FQGNSA. The CDR3 nucleotides read TGTGCCAGCAGCTTAGAGGCTAGCCGGGAGCAGTACTTC. Protein sequence: CASSLEASREQYF.

The chain joins TRBV30 to TRBJ1-6; possibly TRBD1 for D (5 bases). In germline, CDR1 is GTSNPN, CDR2 SVGIG (reference sequence). This CDR3 contains 12 residues. V lost 5 bases to trimming and J lost 6 bases, with 8 bases between them. CDR3: CAWGQVNSPLHF. In nucleotides, the CDR3 is TGTGCCTGGGGACAAGTTAATTCACCCCTCCACTTT. The full variable domain, in which reference TRBV30 and TRBJ1-6 provide the parts outside the CDR3, is SQTIHQWPATLVQPVGSPLSLECTVEGTSNPNLYWYRQAAGRGLQLLFYSVGIGQISSEVPQNLSASRPQDRQFILSSKKLLLSDSGFYLCAWGQVNSPLHFGNGTRLTVT.

This clonotype was counted ten times or more. The chain is built from TRBV11-2 and TRBJ1-5; D is possibly TRBD1 (6 bases). From germline, CDR1 is SGHAT and CDR2 FQNNGV. With 1 base removed from V and 0 bases from J, the gap between germline ends came to 16 bases. The CDR3 sequence is 18 residues long. The chain's CDR3 is CASSLGGRGEYSNQPQHF. CDR3 DNA: TGTGCCAGCAGCTTAGGGGGGAGGGGGGAATATAGCAATCAGCCCCAGCATTTT.

The V call is TRBV7-8, the J call TRBJ2-7; a weak D match, TRBD2 (6 bases). The CDR3 spans 18 residues. V lost 2 bases and J 0 bases, leaving 20 bases between the germline ends. The germline CDR1 and CDR2 sequences are SGHVS and FQNEAQ. The CDR3 spells CASSLRGVGLQTSYEQYF. DNA of the CDR3: TGTGCCAGCAGCTTACGCGGAGTGGGACTGCAGACCTCCTACGAGCAGTACTTC.

This clonotype was recorded at least ten times. The chain has TRBV7-2 and TRBJ2-1, with 7 bases that match TRBD2. This CDR3 is 15 amino acids long. CDR1 SGHTA and CDR2 FQGNSA come from the germline V gene. Germline trimming cut 0 bases from V and 3 bases from J; bases unmatched to any gene: 2. The CDR3: CASSLATGGYNEQFF. CDR3 sequence (DNA): TGTGCCAGCAGCTTAGCGACGGGAGGCTACAATGAGCAGTTCTTC. The complete variable domain, with remaining parts taken from reference TRBV7-2 and TRBJ2-1, reads GAGVSQSPSNKVTEKGKDVELRCDPISGHTALYWYRQSLGQGLEFLIYFQGNSAPDKSGLPSDRFSAERTGGSVSTLTIQRTQQEDSAVYLCASSLATGGYNEQFFGPGTRLTVL.

V gene TRBV19 combines with J gene TRBJ1-5; D is undetermined. The CDR3 contains 15 residues. Deletions cut 3 bases from V and 0 bases from J, with 9 bases between. CDR1 is LNHDA and CDR2 is SQIVND in the germline V gene (reference sequence). The CDR3 region has the DNA TGTGCCAGTAGTATTACCTTCGATAGCAATCAGCCCCAGCATTTT. This translates into CASSITFDSNQPQHF.

This clonotype was counted at least ten times. V and J are TRBV6-6 and TRBJ2-1; 11 positions agree with TRBD2. V lost 4 bases, J lost 5 bases, and 10 bases stayed unmatched. Looked up from germline, CDR1 is MNHNY and CDR2 is SVGAGI (reference sequence). This CDR3 has 17 amino acids. The CDR3 sequence is CASSSGTSGILNNEQFF. The CDR3 DNA reads as TGTGCCAGCAGTTCTGGGACTAGCGGAATATTGAACAATGAGCAGTTCTTC.

This clonotype was observed a few times. This chain links TRBV6-5 with TRBJ2-7; 8 bases are a match to TRBD2. With 5 bases clipped from V and 0 bases from J, the junction kept 15 bases outside the gene matches. Germline V gene sequence: CDR1 MNHEY, CDR2 SVGAGI. The CDR3 extends over 18 amino acids. The CDR3 protein is CASSTPRWREDPSYEQYF. In DNA form, the CDR3 reads TGTGCCAGCAGTACCCCCCGGTGGCGGGAGGACCCCTCCTACGAGCAGTACTTC.

This clonotype has just a few counts. Here the CDR3 reads CASSRWAGDNEQFF. The CDR3, as DNA: TGTGCCAGCTCTCGATGGGCAGGGGACAATGAGCAGTTCTTC. The chain employs TRBV6-2 or TRBV6-3 and TRBJ2-1, with a tentative D call TRBD1 (6 bases). Germline V gene lookup returns CDR1 MNHEY and CDR2 SVGEGT. CDR3 length: 14 residues. Trimming removed 8 bases at V and 5 bases at J, with 16 bases between.

CDR3 in DNA: TGCAGCGTGGGCAGGGGGCCGAACACTGAAGCTTTCTTT. Its translation: CSVGRGPNTEAFF. The rearrangement joins TRBV29-1 to TRBJ1-1; 8 nucleotides agree with TRBD1. Germline V gene lookup returns CDR1 SQVTM and CDR2 ANQGSEA. V lost 6 bases, J lost 1 base, and 4 bases stayed unmatched. CDR3 size: 13 residues.

The chain joins TRBV28 to TRBJ2-1; the D is unclear. CDR1 is MDHEN, CDR2 SYDVKM, per germline. V dropped 1 base and J dropped 10 bases, with 5 bases sitting between them. The CDR3 length is 11 residues. The CDR3 spells CASSLSPEQFF. The CDR3 nucleotides are TGTGCCAGCAGTTTATCACCAGAGCAGTTCTTC.

This clonotype was counted between two and nine times. The chain is built from TRBV6-1 and TRBJ2-7; 10 nucleotides match TRBD2. The CDR3 is 15 residues long. V lost 6 bases, J lost 5 bases, and 10 bases stayed unmatched. The germline CDR1 and CDR2 sequences are MNHNS and SASEGT. The CDR3 DNA is TGTGCCAGCAGACCTAGCGGGGGTACAGGCGACGAGCAGTACGTC. It yields the protein CASRPSGGTGDEQYV.